This TCR beta chain was retrieved from a study of T cell responses to AZD1222 COVID-19 vaccine. Some second doses came at about 4 weeks and others at about 12 weeks; these were pooled. Trimming took off 7 bases at V and 4 bases at J, with 13 bases between the two ends. The CDR3 runs 13 residues. CDR1 and CDR2 (germline): ENHRY, SYGVKD. Using immunoSEQ multiplex PCR, the repertoire was profiled, and TCRdb retains in-frame clones only, with some absent. The sample consists of more than 95,000 clones, 85% to 90% of them appearing once. The sample holds one count of this clone. This chain connects TRBV10-3 to TRBJ1-1; D is uncertain. Sequencing was performed on peripheral blood, taken 28 days after the second AZD1222 dose. This clonotype originated in an adult who received the AZD1222 COVID-19 vaccine. Here the CDR3 reads CAIMGGGGTEAFF. Here the CDR3 DNA reads TGTGCCATCATGGGAGGAGGAGGCACTGAAGCTTTCTTT.